The entry below gives a single T cell receptor (beta chain) sequence along with its context. TCRdb called the RT-PCR reads again in MiXCR, with one record for every CDR3 protein. The sample contains approximately 430,000 distinct CDR3 sequences, 16% of which appear only once. The record originates from a study of patients and donors after allogeneic stem cell transplantation. Trimming removed 3 bases from V and 4 bases from J, with 14 bases in between. The CDR3 totals 15 residues. In germline, CDR1 is SEHNR, CDR2 FQNEAQ (reference sequence). V gene TRBV7-9 combines with J gene TRBJ2-3; tentative D call: TRBD1 (6 bases). The sequenced material came from blood, either unsorted or a sorted T cell fraction (not recorded which). This TCR was sampled from a human donor who was either an allogeneic HSCT recipient or a stem cell or donor lymphocyte infusion donor (not recorded which). It is not recorded whose cells these are; they may come from a transplant donor. CDR3 bases: TGTGCCAGCAGCTTTCTGAGGGGGTGGGCAGATACGCAGTATTTT. It codes for CASSFLRGWADTQYF.